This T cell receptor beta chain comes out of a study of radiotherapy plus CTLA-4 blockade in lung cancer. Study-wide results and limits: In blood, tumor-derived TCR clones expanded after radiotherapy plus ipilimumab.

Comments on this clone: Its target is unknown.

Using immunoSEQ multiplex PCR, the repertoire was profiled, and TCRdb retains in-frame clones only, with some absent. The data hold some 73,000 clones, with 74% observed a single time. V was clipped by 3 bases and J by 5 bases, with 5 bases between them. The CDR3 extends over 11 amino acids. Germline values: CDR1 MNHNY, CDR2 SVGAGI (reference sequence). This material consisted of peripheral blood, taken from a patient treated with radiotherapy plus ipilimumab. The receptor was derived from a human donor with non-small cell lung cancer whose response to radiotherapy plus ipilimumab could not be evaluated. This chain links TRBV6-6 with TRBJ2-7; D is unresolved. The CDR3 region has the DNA TGTGCCAGCAGTTATTTAAACGAGCAGTACTTC. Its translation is CASSYLNEQYF.